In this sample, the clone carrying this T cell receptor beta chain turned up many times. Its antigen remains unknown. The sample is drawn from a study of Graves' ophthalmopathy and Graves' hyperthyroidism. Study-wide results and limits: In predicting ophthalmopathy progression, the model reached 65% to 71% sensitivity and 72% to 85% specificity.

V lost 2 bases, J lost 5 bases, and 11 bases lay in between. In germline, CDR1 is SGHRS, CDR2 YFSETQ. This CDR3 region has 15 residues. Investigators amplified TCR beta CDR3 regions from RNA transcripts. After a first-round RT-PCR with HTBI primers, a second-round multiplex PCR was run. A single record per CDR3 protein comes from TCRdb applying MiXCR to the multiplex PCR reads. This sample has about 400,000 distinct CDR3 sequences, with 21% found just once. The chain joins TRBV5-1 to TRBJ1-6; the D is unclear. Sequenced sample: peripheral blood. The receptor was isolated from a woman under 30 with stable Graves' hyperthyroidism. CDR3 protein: CASSLGTPDNSPLHF. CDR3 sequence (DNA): TGCGCCAGCAGCTTAGGAACACCTGATAATTCACCCCTCCACTTT.